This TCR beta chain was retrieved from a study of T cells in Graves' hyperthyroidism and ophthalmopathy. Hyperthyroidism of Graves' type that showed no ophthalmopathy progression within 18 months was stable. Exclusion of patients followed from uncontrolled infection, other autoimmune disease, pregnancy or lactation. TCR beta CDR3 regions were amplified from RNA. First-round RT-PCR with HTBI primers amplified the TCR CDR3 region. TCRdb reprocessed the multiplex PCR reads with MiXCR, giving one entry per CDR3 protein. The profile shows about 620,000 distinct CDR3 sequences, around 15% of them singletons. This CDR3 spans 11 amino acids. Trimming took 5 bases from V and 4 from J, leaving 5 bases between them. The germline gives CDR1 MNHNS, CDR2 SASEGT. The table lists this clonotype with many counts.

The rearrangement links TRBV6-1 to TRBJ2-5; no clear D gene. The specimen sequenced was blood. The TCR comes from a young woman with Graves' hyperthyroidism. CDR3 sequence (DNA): TGTGCCAGCAGTAAACTAGAGACCCAGTACTTC. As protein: CASSKLETQYF.